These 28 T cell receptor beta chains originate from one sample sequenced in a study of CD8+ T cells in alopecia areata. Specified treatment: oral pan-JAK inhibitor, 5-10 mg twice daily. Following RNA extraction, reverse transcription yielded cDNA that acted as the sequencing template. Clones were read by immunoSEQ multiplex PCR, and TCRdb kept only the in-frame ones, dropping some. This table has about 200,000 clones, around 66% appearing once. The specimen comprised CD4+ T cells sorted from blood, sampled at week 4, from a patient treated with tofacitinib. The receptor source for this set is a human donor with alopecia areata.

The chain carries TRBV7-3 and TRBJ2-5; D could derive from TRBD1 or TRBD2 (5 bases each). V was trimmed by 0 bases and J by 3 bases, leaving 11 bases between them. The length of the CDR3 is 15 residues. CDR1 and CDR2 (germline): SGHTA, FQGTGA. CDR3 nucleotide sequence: TGTGCCAGCAGCTTAACTGGGACCAGGGAAGAGACCCAGTACTTC. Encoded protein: CASSLTGTREETQYF.

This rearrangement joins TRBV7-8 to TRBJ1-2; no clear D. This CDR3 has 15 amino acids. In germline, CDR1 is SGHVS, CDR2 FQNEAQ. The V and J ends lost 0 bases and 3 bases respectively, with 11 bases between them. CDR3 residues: CASSLARGPDYGYTF. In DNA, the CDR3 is TGTGCCAGCAGCTTAGCACGCGGGCCCGACTATGGCTACACCTTC.

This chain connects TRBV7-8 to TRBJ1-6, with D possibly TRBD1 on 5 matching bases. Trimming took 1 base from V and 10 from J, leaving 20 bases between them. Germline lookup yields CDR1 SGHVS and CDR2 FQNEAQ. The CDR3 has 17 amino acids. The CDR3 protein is CASSLVRQSRMGSPLHF. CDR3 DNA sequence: TGTGCCAGCAGCTTAGTCCGACAGTCCAGAATGGGATCACCCCTCCACTTT.

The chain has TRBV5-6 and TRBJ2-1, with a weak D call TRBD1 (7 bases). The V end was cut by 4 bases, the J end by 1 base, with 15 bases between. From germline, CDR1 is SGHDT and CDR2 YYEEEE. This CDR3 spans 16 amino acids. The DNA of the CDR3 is TGTGCCAGCAGCCAGACAGGGAGGAGGTCCTACAATGAGCAGTTCTTC. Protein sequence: CASSQTGRRSYNEQFF.

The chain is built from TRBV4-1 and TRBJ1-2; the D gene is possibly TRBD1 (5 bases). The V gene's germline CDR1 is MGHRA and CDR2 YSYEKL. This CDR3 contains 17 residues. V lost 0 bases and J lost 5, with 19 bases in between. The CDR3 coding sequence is TGCGCCAGCAGCCAAGATGAGCTGGGTGGCAGGGCTTATGGCTACACCTTC. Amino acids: CASSQDELGGRAYGYTF.

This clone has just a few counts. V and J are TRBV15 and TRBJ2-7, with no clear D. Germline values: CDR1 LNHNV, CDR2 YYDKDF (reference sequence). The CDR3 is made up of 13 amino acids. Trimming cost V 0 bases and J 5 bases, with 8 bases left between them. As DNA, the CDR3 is TGTGCCACCAGCAGAGATGCTAAAGACGAGCAGTACTTC. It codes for CATSRDAKDEQYF. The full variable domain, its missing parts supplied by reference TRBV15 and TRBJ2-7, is DAMVIQNPRYQVTQFGKPVTLSCSQTLNHNVMYWYQQKSSQAPKLLFHYYDKDFNNEADTPDNFQSRRPNTSFCFLDIRSPGLGDTAMYLCATSRDAKDEQYFGPGTRLTVT.

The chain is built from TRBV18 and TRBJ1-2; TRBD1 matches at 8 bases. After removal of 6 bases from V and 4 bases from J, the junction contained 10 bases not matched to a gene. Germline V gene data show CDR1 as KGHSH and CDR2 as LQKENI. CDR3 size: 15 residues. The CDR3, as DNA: TGTGCCAGCTCCCCCGGACAGGGAGGCTTCTATGGCTACACCTTC. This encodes CASSPGQGGFYGYTF.

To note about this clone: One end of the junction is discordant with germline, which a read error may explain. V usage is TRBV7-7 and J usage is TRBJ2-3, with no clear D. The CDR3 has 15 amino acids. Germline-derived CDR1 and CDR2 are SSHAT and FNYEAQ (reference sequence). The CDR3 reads CASSLNSYSGDTQYF. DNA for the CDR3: TGTGCTAGCAGCTTAAATTCTTATTCGGGAGATACGCAGTATTTT.

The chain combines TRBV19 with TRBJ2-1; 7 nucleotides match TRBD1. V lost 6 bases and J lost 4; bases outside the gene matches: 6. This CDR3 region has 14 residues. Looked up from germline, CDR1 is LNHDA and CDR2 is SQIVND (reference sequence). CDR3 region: CASRLTGIYNEQFF. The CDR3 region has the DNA TGTGCCAGTAGATTGACAGGGATATACAATGAGCAGTTCTTC. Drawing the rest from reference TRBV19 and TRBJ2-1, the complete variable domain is DGGITQSPKYLFRKEGQNVTLSCEQNLNHDAMYWYRQDPGQGLRLIYYSQIVNDFQKGDIAEGYSVSREKKESFPLTVTSAQKNPTAFYLCASRLTGIYNEQFFGPGTRLTVL.

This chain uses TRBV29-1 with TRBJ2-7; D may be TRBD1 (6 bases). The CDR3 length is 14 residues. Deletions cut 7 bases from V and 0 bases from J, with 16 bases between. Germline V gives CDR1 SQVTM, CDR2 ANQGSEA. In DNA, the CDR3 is TGCAGCGCCTCGATTGGGGGCGCCTCCTACGAGCAGTACTTC. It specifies CSASIGGASYEQYF.

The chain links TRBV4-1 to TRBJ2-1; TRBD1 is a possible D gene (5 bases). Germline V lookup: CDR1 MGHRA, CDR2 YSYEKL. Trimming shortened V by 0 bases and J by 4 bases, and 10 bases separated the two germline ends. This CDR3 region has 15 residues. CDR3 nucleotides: TGCGCCAGCAGCCAAGACAGGGAACGGTACAATGAGCAGTTCTTC. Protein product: CASSQDRERYNEQFF.

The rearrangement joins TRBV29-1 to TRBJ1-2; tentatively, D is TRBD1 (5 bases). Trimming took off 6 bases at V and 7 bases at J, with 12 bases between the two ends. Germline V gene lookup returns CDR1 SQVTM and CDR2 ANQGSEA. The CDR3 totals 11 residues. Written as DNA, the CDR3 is TGCAGCGTGTGGGCAGGGCCTGGCTACACCTTC. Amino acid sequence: CSVWAGPGYTF.

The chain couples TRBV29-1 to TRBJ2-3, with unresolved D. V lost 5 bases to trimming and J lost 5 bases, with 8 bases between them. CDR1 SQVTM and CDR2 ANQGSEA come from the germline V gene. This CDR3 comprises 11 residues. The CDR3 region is CSVYTGDTQYF. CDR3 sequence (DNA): TGCAGCGTTTATACGGGAGATACGCAGTATTTT.

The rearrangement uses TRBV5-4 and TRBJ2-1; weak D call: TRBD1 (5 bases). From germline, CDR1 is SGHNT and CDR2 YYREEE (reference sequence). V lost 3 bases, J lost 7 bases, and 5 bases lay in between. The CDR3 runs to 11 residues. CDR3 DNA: TGTGCCAGCAGCTCAGGGAATGAGCAGTTCTTC. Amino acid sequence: CASSSGNEQFF.

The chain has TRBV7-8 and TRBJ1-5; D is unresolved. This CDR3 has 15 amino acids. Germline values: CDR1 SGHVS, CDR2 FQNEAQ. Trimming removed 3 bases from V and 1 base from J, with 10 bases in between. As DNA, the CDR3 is TGTGCCAGCAGCTTCGCCACGGGCAGCAATCAGCCCCAGCATTTT. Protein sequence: CASSFATGSNQPQHF.

The CDR3 DNA reads TGTGCCAGCAGCCCAGGGTTCAGCTGGGAGACCCAGTACTTC. Its protein product is CASSPGFSWETQYF. The chain recombines TRBV7-9 with TRBJ2-5; D possibly corresponds to TRBD1 (5 bases). Germline V gene sequence: CDR1 SEHNR, CDR2 FQNEAQ (reference sequence). This CDR3 is 14 amino acids long. V was shortened by 5 bases and J by 5 bases, with 15 bases between the two germline ends.

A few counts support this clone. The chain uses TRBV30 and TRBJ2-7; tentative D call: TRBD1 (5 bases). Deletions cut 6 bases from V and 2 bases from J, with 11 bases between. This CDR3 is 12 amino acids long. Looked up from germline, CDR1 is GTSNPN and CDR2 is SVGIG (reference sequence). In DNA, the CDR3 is TGTGCCTGCCTGACAGTCCCCTACGAGCAGTACTTC. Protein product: CACLTVPYEQYF.

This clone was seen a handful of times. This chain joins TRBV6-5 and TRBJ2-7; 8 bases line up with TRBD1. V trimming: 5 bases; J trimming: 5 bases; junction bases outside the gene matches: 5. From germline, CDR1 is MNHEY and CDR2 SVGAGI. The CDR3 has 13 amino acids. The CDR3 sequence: CASSQDRDHEQYF. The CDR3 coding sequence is TGTGCCAGCAGTCAGGACAGGGACCACGAGCAGTACTTC.

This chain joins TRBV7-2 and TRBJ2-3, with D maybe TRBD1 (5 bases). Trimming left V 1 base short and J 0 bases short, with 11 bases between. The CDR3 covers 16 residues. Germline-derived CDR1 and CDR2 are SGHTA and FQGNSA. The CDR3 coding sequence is TGTGCCAGCAGCTTAGGGTGGGGCCCAAGCACAGATACGCAGTATTTT. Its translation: CASSLGWGPSTDTQYF. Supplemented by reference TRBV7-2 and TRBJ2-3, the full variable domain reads GAGVSQSPSNKVTEKGKDVELRCDPISGHTALYWYRQSLGQGLEFLIYFQGNSAPDKSGLPSDRFSAERTGGSVSTLTIQRTQQEDSAVYLCASSLGWGPSTDTQYFGPGTRLTVL.

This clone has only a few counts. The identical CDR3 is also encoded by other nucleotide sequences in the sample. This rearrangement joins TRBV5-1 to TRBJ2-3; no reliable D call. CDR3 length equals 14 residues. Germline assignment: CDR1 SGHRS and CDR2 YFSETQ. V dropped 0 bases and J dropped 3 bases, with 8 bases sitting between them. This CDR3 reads CASSLGAVTDTQYF. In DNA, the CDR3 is TGCGCCAGCAGCTTGGGCGCTGTTACAGATACGCAGTATTTT.

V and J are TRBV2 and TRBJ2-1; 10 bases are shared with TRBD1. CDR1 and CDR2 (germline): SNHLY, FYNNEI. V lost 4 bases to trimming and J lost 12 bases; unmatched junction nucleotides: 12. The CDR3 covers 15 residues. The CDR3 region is CASSAGTGALTGQFF. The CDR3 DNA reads TGTGCCAGCAGTGCCGGGACAGGGGCCCTAACGGGGCAGTTCTTC.

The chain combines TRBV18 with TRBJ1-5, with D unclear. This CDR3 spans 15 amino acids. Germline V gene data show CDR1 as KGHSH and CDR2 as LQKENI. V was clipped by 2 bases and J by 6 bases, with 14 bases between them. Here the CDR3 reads CASSPAGWEGQPQHF. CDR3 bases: TGTGCCAGCTCACCAGCGGGGTGGGAAGGTCAGCCCCAGCATTTT.

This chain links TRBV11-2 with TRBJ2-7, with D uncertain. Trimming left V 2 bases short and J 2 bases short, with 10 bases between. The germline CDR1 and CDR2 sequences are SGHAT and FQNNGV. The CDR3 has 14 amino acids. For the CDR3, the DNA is TGTGCCAGCAGCTTAACGACTGCAGCCTACGAGCAGTACTTC. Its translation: CASSLTTAAYEQYF.

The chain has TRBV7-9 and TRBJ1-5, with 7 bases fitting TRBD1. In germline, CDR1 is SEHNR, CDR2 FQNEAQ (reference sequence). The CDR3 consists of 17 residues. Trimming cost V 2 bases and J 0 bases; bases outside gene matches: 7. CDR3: CASSLSIRGSSNQPQHF. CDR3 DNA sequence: TGTGCCAGCAGCTTATCCATCAGGGGGAGTAGCAATCAGCCCCAGCATTTT.

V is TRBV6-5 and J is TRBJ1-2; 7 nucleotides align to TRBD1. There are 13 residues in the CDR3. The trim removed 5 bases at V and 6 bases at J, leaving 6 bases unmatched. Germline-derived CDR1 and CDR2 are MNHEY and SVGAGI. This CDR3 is CASSPTTGHGYTF. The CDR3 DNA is TGTGCCAGCAGTCCAACGACAGGGCATGGCTACACCTTC.

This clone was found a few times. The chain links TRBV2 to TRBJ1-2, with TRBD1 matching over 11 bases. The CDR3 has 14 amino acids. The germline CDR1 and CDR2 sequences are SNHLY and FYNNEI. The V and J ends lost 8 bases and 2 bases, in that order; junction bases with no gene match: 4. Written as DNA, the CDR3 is TGTGCCAGCCAAGGACAGGGGGCGAACTATGGCTACACCTTC. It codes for CASQGQGANYGYTF.

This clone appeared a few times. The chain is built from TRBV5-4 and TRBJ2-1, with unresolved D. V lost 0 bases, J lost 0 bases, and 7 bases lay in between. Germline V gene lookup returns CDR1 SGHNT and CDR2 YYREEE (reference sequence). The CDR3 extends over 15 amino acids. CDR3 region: CASSLGLSSYNEQFF. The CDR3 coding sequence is TGTGCCAGCAGCTTGGGGTTGAGCTCCTACAATGAGCAGTTCTTC.

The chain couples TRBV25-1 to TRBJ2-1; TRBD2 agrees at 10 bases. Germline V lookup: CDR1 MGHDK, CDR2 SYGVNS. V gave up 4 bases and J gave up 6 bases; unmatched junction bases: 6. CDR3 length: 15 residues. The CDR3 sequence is CASSAGLAGANEQFF. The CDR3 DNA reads TGTGCCAGCAGTGCGGGCCTAGCGGGGGCCAATGAGCAGTTCTTC.